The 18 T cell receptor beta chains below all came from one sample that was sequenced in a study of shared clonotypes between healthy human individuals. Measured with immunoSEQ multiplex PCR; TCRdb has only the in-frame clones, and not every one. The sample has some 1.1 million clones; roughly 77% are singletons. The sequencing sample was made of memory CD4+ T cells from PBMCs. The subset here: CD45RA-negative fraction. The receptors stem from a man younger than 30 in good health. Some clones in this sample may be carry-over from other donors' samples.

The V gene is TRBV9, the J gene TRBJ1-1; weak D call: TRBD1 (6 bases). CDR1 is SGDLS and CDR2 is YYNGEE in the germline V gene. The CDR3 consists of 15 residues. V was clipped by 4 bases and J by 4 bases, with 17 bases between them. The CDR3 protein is CASSPGTFGLTEAFF. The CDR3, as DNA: TGTGCCAGCAGCCCAGGGACATTCGGGCTCACTGAAGCTTTCTTT.

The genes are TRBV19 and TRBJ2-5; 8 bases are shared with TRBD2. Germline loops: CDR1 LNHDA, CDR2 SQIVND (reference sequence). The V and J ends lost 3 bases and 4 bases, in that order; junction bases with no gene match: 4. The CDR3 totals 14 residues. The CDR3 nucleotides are TGTGCCAGTAGTATCGGGAGGGTTCGAGAGACCCAGTACTTC. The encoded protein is CASSIGRVRETQYF.

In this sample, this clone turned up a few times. The CDR3 here is CASSPIAGRAPFF. The CDR3 DNA follows: TGTGCCAGCAGTCCCATAGCGGGACGGGCGCCGTTCTTC. V and J are TRBV28 and TRBJ2-1; 8 bases line up with TRBD2. Trimming cost V 5 bases and J 15 bases; bases outside gene matches: 12. Per the germline V gene, CDR1 is MDHEN and CDR2 is SYDVKM. The CDR3 is 13 residues long.

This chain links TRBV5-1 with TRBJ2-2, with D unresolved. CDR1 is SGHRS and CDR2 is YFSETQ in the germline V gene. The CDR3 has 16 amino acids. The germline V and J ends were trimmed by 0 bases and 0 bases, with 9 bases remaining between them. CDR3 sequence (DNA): TGCGCCAGCAGCTTGGGTAGACTTGCGAACACCGGGGAGCTGTTTTTT. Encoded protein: CASSLGRLANTGELFF.

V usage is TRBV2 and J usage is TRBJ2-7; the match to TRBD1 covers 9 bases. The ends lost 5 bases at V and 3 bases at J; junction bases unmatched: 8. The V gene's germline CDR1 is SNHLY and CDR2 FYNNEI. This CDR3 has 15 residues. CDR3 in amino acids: CASSPGTGWIYEQYF. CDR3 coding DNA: TGTGCCAGCAGTCCTGGGACAGGGTGGATCTACGAGCAGTACTTC.

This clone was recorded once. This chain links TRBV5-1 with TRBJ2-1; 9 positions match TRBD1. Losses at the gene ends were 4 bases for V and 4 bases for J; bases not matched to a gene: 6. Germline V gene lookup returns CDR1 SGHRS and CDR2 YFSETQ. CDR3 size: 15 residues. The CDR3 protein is CASSRTGGAYNEQFF. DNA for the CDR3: TGCGCCAGCAGCAGAACAGGGGGCGCATACAATGAGCAGTTCTTC. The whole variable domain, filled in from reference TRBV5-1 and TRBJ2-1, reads KAGVTQTPRYLIKTRGQQVTLSCSPISGHRSVSWYQQTPGQGLQFLFEYFSETQRNKGNFPGRFSGRQFSNSRSEMNVSTLELGDSALYLCASSRTGGAYNEQFFGPGTRLTVL.

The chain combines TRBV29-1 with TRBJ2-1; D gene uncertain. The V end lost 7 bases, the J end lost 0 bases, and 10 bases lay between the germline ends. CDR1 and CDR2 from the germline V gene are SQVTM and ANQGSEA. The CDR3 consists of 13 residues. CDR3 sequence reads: CSERRSSYNEQFF. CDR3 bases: TGCAGCGAGAGGCGGAGCTCCTACAATGAGCAGTTCTTC.

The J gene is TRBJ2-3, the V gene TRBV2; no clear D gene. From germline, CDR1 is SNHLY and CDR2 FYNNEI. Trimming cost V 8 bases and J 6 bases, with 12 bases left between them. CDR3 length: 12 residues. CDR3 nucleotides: TGTGCCAGCGGAAAAACGCAGGATACGCAGTATTTT. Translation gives CASGKTQDTQYF.

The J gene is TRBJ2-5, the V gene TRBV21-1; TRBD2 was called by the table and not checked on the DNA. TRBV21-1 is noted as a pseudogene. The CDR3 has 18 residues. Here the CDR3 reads CASSKEGRAGGIQETQYF. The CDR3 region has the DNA TGTGCCAGCAGCAAAGAGGGAAGAGCGGGAGGAATACAAGAGACCCAGTACTTC.

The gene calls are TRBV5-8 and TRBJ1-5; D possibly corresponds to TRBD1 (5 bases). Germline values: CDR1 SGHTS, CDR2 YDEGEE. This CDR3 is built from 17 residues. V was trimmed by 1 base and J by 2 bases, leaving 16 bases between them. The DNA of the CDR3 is TGTGCCAGCAGCTTGTCCCTCGGCAGGGTGGGCAATCAGCCCCAGCATTTT. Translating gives CASSLSLGRVGNQPQHF.

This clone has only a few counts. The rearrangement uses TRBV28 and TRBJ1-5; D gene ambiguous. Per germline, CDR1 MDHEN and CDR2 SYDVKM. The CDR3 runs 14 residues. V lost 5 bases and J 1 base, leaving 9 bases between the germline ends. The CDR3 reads CASSRGISNQPQHF. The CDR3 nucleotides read TGTGCCAGCAGTAGAGGGATAAGCAATCAGCCCCAGCATTTT.

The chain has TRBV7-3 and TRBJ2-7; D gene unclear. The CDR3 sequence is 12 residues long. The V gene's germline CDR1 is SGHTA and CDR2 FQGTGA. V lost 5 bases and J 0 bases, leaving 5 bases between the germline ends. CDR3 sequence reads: CASSQNSYEQYF. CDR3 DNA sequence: TGTGCCAGCAGCCAAAACTCCTACGAGCAGTACTTC.

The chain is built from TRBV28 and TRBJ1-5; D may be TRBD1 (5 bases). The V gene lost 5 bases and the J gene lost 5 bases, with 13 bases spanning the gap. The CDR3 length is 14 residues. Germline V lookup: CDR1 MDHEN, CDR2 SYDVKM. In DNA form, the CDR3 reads TGTGCCAGCAGTCTCGGGACGAGATATCAGCCCCAGCATTTT. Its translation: CASSLGTRYQPQHF.

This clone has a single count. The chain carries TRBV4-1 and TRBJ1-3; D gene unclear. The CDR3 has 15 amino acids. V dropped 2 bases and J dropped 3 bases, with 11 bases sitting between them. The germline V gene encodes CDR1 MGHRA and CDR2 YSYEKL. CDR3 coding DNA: TGCGCCAGCAGCCAACCTCGTGGAATTGGAAACACCATATATTTT. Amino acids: CASSQPRGIGNTIYF.

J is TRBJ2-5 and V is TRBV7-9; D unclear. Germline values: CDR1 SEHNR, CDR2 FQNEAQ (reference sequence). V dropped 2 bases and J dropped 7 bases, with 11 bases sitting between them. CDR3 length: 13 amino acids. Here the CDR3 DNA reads TGTGCCAGCAGCTTATTACCGCCGCCGACCCAGTACTTC. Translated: CASSLLPPPTQYF.

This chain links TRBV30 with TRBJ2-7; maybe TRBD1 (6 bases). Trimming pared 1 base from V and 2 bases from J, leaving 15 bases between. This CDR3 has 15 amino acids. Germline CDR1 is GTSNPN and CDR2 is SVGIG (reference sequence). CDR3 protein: CAWSALTGLTYEQYF. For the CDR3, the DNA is TGTGCCTGGAGTGCGCTAACAGGGCTGACCTACGAGCAGTACTTC.

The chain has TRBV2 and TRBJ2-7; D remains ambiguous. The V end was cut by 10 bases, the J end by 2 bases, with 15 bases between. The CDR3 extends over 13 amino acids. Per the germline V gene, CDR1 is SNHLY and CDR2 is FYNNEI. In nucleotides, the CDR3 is TGTGCCACCTCAGGAACATCTCCCTACGAGCAGTACTTC. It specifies CATSGTSPYEQYF.

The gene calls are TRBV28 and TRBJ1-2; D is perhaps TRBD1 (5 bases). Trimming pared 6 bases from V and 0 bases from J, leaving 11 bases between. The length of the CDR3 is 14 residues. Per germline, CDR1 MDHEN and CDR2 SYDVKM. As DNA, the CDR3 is TGTGCCAGCAGCAGGGTTCTGGCTAACTATGGCTACACCTTC. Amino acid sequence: CASSRVLANYGYTF.